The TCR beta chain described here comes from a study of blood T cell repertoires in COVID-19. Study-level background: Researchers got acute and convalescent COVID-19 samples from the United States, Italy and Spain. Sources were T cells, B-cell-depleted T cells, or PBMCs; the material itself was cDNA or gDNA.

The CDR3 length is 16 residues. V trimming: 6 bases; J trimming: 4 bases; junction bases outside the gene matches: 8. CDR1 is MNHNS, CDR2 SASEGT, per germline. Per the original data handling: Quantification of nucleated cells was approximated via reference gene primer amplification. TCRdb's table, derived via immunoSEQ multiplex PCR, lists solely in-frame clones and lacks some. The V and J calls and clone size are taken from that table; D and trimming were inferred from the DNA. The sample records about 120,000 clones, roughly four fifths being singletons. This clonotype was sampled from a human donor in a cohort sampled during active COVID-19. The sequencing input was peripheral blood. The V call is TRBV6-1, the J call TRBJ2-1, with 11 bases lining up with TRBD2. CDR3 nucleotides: TGTGCCAGCAGAGAATTAGCGGGGGGGCCTTACAATGAGCAGTTCTTC. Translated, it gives CASRELAGGPYNEQFF.